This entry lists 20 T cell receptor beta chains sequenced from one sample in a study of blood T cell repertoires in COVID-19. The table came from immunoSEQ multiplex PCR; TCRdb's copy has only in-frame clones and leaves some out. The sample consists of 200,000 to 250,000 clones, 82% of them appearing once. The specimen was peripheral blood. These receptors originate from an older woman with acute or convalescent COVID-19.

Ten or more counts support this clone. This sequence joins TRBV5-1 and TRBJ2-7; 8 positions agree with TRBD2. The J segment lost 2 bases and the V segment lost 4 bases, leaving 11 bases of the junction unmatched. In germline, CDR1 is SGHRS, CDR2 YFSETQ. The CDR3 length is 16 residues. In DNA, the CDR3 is TGCGCCAGCAGCCCAACTACCCGACTAGCGACCTACGAGCAGTACTTC. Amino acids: CASSPTTRLATYEQYF.

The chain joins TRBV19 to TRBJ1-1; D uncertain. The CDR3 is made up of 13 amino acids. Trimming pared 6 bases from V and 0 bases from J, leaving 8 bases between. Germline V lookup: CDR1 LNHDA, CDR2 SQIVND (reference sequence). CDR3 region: CASSMTLNTEAFF. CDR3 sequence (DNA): TGTGCCAGTAGCATGACATTGAACACTGAAGCTTTCTTT.

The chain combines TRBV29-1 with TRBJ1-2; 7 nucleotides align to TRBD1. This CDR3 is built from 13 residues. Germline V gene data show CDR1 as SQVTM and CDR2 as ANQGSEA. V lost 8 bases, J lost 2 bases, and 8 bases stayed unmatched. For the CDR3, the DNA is TGCAGCTCCCGGGACAGCTTAAACTATGGCTACACCTTC. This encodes CSSRDSLNYGYTF.

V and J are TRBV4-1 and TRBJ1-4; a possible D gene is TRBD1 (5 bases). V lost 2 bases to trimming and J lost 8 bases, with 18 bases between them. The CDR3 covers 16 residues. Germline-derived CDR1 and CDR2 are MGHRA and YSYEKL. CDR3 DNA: TGCGCCAGCAGCCAAAAAATGTGGGACTGGGAAGAAAAACTGTTTTTT. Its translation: CASSQKMWDWEEKLFF.

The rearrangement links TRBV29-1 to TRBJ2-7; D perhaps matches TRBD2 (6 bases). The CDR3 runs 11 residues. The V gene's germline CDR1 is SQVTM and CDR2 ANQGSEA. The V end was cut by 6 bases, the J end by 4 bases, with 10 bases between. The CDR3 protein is CSVMGGYEQYF. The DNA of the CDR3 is TGCAGCGTGATGGGGGGATACGAGCAGTACTTC.

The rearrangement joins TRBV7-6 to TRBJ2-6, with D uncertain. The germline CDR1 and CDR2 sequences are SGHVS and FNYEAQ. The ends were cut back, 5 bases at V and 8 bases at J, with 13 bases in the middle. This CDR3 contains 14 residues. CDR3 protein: CASSPRAFSNVLTF. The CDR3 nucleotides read TGTGCCAGCAGCCCCAGAGCGTTTTCCAACGTCCTGACTTTC. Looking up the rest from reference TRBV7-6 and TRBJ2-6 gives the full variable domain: GAGVSQSPRYKVTKRGQDVALRCDPISGHVSLYWYRQALGQGPEFLTYFNYEAQQDKSGLPNDRFSAERPEGSISTLTIQRTEQRDSAMYRCASSPRAFSNVLTFGAGSRLTVL.

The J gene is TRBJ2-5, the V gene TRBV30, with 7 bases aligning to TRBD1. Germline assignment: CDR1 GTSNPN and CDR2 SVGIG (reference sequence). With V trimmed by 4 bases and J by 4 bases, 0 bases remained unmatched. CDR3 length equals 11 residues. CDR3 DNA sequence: TGTGCCTGGACAGGGGGAGAGACCCAGTACTTC. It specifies CAWTGGETQYF.

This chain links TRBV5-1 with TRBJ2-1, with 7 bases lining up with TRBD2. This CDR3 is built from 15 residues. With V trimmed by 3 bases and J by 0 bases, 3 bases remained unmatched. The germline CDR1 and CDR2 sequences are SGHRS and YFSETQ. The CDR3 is CASSSLADSYNEQFF. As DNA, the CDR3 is TGCGCCAGCAGCTCTCTAGCGGACTCCTACAATGAGCAGTTCTTC.

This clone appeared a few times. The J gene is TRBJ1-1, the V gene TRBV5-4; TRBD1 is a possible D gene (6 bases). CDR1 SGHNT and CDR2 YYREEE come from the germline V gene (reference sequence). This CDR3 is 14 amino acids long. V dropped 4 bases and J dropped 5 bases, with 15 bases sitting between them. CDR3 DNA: TGTGCCAGCAGCGAGGACAGAGGGGGAACTGAAGCTTTCTTT. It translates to CASSEDRGGTEAFF.

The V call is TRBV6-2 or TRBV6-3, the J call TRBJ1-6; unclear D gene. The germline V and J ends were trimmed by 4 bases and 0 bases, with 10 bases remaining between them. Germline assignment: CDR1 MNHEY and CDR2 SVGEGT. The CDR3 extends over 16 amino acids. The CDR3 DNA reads TGTGCCAGCAGTTTCCTGGGCAACTCCTATAATTCACCCCTCCACTTT. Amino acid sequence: CASSFLGNSYNSPLHF.

CDR3 sequence (DNA): TGCGCCAGCAGCCGTCTAGAGGGGGCCGAGACCCAGTACTTC. It is translated as CASSRLEGAETQYF. The rearrangement uses TRBV4-1 and TRBJ2-5; 7 bases fit TRBD1. CDR1 and CDR2 (germline): MGHRA, YSYEKL. This CDR3 comprises 14 residues. The J segment lost 5 bases and the V segment lost 4 bases, leaving 7 bases of the junction unmatched.

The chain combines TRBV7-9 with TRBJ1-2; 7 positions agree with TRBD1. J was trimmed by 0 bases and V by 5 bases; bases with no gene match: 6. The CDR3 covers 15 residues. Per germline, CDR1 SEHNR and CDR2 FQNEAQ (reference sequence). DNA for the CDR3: TGTGCCAGCAGCGAACAGGGGAGCCCTAACTATGGCTACACCTTC. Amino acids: CASSEQGSPNYGYTF.

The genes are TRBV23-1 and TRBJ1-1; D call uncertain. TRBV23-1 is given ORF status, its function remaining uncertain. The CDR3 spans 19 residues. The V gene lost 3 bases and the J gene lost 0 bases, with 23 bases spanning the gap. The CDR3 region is CASSHPEAGPLVMNTEAFF. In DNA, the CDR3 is TGCGCCAGCAGTCATCCTGAAGCGGGCCCCCTGGTAATGAACACTGAAGCTTTCTTT.

The CDR3 DNA is TGTGCCAGCAGTTACGGGGGGCATAGCACAGATACGCAGTATTTT. Its translation: CASSYGGHSTDTQYF. This chain links TRBV27 with TRBJ2-3; D might be TRBD2 (7 bases). With 4 bases removed from V and 0 bases from J, the gap between germline ends came to 11 bases. The CDR3 covers 15 residues. Germline V gives CDR1 MNHEY, CDR2 SMNVEV (reference sequence).

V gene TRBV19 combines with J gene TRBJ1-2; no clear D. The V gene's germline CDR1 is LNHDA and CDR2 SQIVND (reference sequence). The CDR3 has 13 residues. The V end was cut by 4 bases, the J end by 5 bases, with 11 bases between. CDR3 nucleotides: TGTGCCAGTAGTACAGGATCTATTTATGGCTACACCTTC. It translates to CASSTGSIYGYTF.

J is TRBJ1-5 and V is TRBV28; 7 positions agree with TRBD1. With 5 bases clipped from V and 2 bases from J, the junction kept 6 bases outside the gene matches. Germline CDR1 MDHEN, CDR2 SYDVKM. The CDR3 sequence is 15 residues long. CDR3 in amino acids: CASSEGGEGNQPQHF. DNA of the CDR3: TGTGCCAGCAGTGAAGGGGGCGAGGGCAATCAGCCCCAGCATTTT.

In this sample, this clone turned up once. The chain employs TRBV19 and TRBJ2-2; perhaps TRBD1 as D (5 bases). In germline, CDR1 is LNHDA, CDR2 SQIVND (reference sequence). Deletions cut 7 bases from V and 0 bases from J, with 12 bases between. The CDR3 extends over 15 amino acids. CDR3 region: CASNTGSTNTGELFF. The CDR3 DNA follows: TGTGCCAGTAATACAGGCTCTACGAACACCGGGGAGCTGTTTTTT.

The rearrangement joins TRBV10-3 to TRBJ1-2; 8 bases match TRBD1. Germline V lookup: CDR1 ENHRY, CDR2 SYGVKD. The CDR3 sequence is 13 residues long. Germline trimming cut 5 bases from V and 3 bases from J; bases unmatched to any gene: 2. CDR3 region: CAISQDRDYGYTF. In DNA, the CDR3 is TGTGCCATCAGTCAGGACAGGGACTATGGCTACACCTTC.

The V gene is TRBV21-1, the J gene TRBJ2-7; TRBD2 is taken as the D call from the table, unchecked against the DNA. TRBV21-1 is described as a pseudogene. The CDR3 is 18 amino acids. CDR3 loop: CASRAKGRVCWSSYEQYF. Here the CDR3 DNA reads TGTGCCAGCAGGGCTAAGGGGAGGGTCTGTTGGAGCTCCTACGAGCAGTACTTC.

CDR3: CSVRGQGNTEAFF. CDR3 in DNA: TGCAGCGTGAGGGGACAGGGGAACACTGAAGCTTTCTTT. V is TRBV29-1 and J is TRBJ1-1; 9 nucleotides align to TRBD1. The CDR3 contains 13 residues. V lost 6 bases, J lost 1 base, and 3 bases stayed unmatched. Germline V gene lookup returns CDR1 SQVTM and CDR2 ANQGSEA.